The rows below give T cell receptor beta chains drawn from one sample of a study of T cell repertoires in cytomegalovirus infection. TCRdb reanalysed the reads using MiXCR and keeps one entry per CDR3 protein. Of more than 85,000 distinct CDR3 sequences in the sample, less than 25% were seen once. Sequencing was done on a sample of CD8+ T cells from PBMCs. All receptors come from a human donor in good health (CMV status not recorded). Some clones in this sample may be carry-over from other donors' samples. CDR3s include the opening cysteine and the closing phenylalanine or tryptophan. A D gene is named only where the DNA matches it firmly. Clone size appears in some rows only: once, few, many, or a class for an expanded clone.

size	V	D	J	CDR3	DNA
many	TRBV13	TRBD1	TRBJ2-7	CASSLGGQGVPYEQYF	TGTGCCAGCAGCTTAGGAGGACAGGGGGTACCCTACGAGCAGTACTTC
NA	TRBV7-6	TRBD2	TRBJ2-3	CASSLSGGYTDTQYF	TGTGCCAGCAGCTTAAGCGGGGGGTACACAGATACGCAGTATTTT
few	TRBV29-1	TRBD2	TRBJ2-7	CSVEVPQGLAGGRLAEQYF	TGCAGCGTTGAAGTCCCTCAGGGACTAGCGGGAGGGCGTTTGGCCGAGCAGTACTTC
NA	TRBV27	NA	TRBJ1-1	CASSPGRLNTEAFF	TGTGCCAGCAGTCCCGGACGCCTGAACACTGAAGCTTTCTTT
many	TRBV4-3	TRBD1	TRBJ1-2	CASSQEEGAVNYGYTF	TGCGCCAGCAGCCAAGAGGAGGGGGCAGTTAACTATGGCTACACCTTC
few	TRBV9	NA	TRBJ2-3	CASTQGGSTDTQYF	TGTGCCAGCACCCAAGGGGGAAGCACAGATACGCAGTATTTT
NA	TRBV6-5	TRBD1	TRBJ2-7	CATVGQGELYEQYF	TGTGCCACCGTGGGACAGGGAGAATTGTACGAGCAGTACTTC
few	TRBV12-3/TRBV12-4	TRBD1	TRBJ1-2	CASSTGGGGYTF	TGTGCCAGCAGTACAGGGGGCGGTGGCTACACCTTC
few	TRBV3-1	TRBD1	TRBJ2-2	CASSPQADRGSTGELFF	TGTGCCAGCAGCCCTCAGGCGGACAGGGGATCCACCGGGGAGCTGTTTTTT
NA	TRBV20-1	NA	TRBJ2-2	CSAIAGVTGELFF	TGCAGTGCAATAGCCGGGGTTACCGGGGAGCTGTTTTTT
many	TRBV7-2	NA	TRBJ2-7	CASSLGGPFHSYEQYF	TGTGCCAGCAGCTTAGGGGGGCCCTTCCATTCCTACGAGCAGTACTTC
NA	TRBV4-3	NA	TRBJ2-2	CASSQDMTQGLMNTGELFF	TGCGCCAGCAGCCAAGATATGACCCAAGGACTGATGAACACCGGGGAGCTGTTTTTT
few	TRBV14	NA	TRBJ2-5	CASSQEGSFQETQYF	TGTGCCAGCAGCCAGGAAGGGAGTTTTCAAGAGACCCAGTACTTC
NA	TRBV11-2	TRBD2	TRBJ2-3	CASSLGFWGSGDTDTQYF	TGTGCCAGCAGCTTAGGTTTTTGGGGTAGCGGGGACACAGATACGCAGTATTTT
NA	TRBV28	NA	TRBJ2-5	CASSLSYETQYF	TGTGCCAGCAGTTTATCCTACGAGACCCAGTACTTC
few	TRBV4-1	TRBD2	TRBJ2-5	CASSQASGSQETQYF	TGCGCCAGCAGCCAGGCTAGCGGCTCGCAAGAGACCCAGTACTTC
NA	TRBV20-1	NA	TRBJ2-7	CSARSQTARGYEQYF	TGCAGTGCTAGATCACAGACCGCAAGGGGGTACGAGCAGTACTTC
NA	TRBV29-1	NA	TRBJ1-2	CSVSGLSYGYTF	TGCAGCGTAAGCGGGCTCAGCTATGGCTACACCTTC
NA	TRBV19	NA	TRBJ1-2	CASSIIRGDGGYTF	TGTGCCAGTAGTATCATCAGGGGTGATGGTGGCTACACCTTC
many	TRBV5-6	NA	TRBJ1-6	CASSKDRGSYNSPLHF	TGTGCCAGCAGCAAGGACCGAGGCTCCTATAATTCACCCCTCCACTTT
NA	TRBV6-2/TRBV6-3	TRBD2	TRBJ2-1	CASSTSGRVSYNEQFF	TGTGCCAGCAGTACTAGCGGGAGGGTCTCCTACAATGAGCAGTTCTTC
many	TRBV7-9	NA	TRBJ2-7	CASSGTGVPYEQYF	TGTGCCAGCAGTGGAACGGGAGTCCCCTACGAGCAGTACTTC
few	TRBV7-7	NA	TRBJ2-2	CASSLGAANTGELFF	TGTGCCAGCAGCTTAGGTGCGGCGAACACCGGGGAGCTGTTTTTT
NA	TRBV19	NA	TRBJ1-1	CASSRKGDTEAFF	TGTGCCAGTAGTAGAAAAGGGGACACTGAAGCTTTCTTT
few	TRBV19	NA	TRBJ1-5	CASSIEAGLMGQPQHF	TGTGCCAGTAGTATAGAGGCGGGCCTAATGGGTCAGCCCCAGCATTTT
NA	TRBV6-5	NA	TRBJ1-5	CASSYSGTLSNQPQHF	TGTGCCAGCAGTTACTCCGGCACGTTGAGTAATCAGCCCCAGCATTTT
NA	TRBV14	NA	TRBJ1-4	CASSPKGQGRMFF	TGTGCCAGCAGCCCTAAGGGGCAGGGGAGAATGTTTTTT
many	TRBV7-2	TRBD1	TRBJ2-7	CASSPTGLNFYEQYF	TGTGCCAGCAGCCCGACAGGGCTGAACTTCTACGAGCAGTACTTC
NA	TRBV20-1	NA	TRBJ2-4	CSARLQGSLAKNIQYF	TGCAGTGCTAGACTACAGGGATCACTAGCCAAAAACATTCAGTACTTC
few	TRBV20-1	NA	TRBJ2-5	CSASSGRAQETQYF	TGCAGTGCTAGTTCAGGCAGGGCCCAAGAGACCCAGTACTTC